The entry that follows covers one T cell receptor beta chain sequence. The antigen is not known. The sample is drawn from a study of shared clonotypes between healthy human individuals. In germline, CDR1 is MNHNS, CDR2 SASEGT. The CDR3 covers 14 residues. Trimming shortened V by 7 bases and J by 3 bases, and 16 bases separated the two germline ends. Only Caucasian adults living in Nashville, Tennessee served as donors. Profiled with immunoSEQ multiplex PCR; TCRdb holds only in-frame clones, not every one. The sample has around 2.5 million clones, under 95% seen once. Study-wide points: As a rule, naive subsets had a larger estimated richness than memory subsets. When naive CD4 clonotypes were compared across a few donors, 4% to 5.5% were shared.

The rearrangement links TRBV6-1 to TRBJ2-7, with D possibly called TRBD1 or TRBD2 (6 bases each). This receptor was identified in a man aged 18 to 30 in good health. Some clones in this sample may be carry-over from other donors' samples. The sample consisted of naive CD4+ T cells from PBMCs. Subset specified: CD45RA+ positively selected. The CDR3 DNA sequence: TGTGCCAGCACGGCGGGGACAAACTTCTACGAGCAGTACTTC. Translated, it gives CASTAGTNFYEQYF.